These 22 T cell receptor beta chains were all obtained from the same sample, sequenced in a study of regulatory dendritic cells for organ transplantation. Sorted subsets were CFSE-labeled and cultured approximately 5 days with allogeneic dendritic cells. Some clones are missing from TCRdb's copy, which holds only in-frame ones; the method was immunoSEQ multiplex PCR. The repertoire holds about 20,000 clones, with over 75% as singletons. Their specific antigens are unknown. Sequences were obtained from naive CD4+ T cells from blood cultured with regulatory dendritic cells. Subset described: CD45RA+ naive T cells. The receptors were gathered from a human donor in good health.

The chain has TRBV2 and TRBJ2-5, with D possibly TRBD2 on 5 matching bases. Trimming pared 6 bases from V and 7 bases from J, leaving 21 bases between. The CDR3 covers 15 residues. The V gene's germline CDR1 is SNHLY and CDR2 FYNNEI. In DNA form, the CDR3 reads TGTGCCAGCAGCGTACAGCGGCTCCCCCCGGGGACCCAGTACTTC. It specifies CASSVQRLPPGTQYF.

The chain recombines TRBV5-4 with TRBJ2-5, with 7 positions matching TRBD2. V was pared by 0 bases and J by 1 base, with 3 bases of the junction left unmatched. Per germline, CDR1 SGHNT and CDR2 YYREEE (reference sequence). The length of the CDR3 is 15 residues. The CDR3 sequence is CASSLGLAGQETQYF. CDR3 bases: TGTGCCAGCAGCTTGGGCTTAGCGGGCCAAGAGACCCAGTACTTC.

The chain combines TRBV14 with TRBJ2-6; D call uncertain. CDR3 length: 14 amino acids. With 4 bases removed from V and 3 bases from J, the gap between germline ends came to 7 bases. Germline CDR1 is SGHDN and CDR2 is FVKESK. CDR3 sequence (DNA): TGTGCCAGCAGCCCCCTCGGTGGGGCCAACGTCCTGACTTTC. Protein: CASSPLGGANVLTF.

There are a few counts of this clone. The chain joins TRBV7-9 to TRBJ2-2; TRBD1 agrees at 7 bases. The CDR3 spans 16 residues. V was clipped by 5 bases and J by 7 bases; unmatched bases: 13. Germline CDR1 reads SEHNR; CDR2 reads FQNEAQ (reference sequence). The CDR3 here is CASSHFRQGDSGELFF. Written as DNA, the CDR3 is TGTGCCAGCAGCCATTTTCGACAGGGTGACAGCGGGGAGCTGTTTTTT. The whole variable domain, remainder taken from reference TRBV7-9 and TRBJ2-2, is DTGVSQNPRHKITKRGQNVTFRCDPISEHNRLYWYRQTLGQGPEFLTYFQNEAQLEKSRLLSDRFSAERPKGSFSTLEIQRTEQGDSAMYLCASSHFRQGDSGELFFGEGSRLTVL.

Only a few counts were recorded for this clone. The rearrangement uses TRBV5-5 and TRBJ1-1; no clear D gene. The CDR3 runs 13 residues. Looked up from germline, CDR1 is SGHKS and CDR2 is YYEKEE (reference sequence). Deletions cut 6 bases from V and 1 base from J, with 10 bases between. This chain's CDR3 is CASNRVPNTEAFF. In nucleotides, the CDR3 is TGTGCCAGCAACCGGGTCCCGAACACTGAAGCTTTCTTT. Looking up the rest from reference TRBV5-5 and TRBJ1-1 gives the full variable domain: DAGVTQSPTHLIKTRGQQVTLRCSPISGHKSVSWYQQVLGQGPQFIFQYYEKEERGRGNFPDRFSARQFPNYSSELNVNALLLGDSALYLCASNRVPNTEAFFGQGTRLTVV.

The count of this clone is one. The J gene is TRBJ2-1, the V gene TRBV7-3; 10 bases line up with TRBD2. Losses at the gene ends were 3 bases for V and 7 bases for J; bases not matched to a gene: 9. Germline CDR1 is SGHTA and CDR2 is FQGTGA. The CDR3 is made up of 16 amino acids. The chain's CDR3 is CASSFQSSGSANEQFF. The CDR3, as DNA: TGTGCCAGCAGCTTCCAATCTAGCGGGAGTGCGAATGAGCAGTTCTTC.

The CDR3 spells CASQQGLGEEQFF. The CDR3 DNA reads TGTGCCAGCCAACAGGGGCTCGGCGAGGAGCAGTTCTTC. The rearrangement uses TRBV7-3 and TRBJ2-1, with TRBD1 matching 7 bases. V lost 8 bases and J lost 10; bases outside the gene matches: 11. The CDR3 is made up of 13 amino acids. Germline V gives CDR1 SGHTA, CDR2 FQGTGA. Filled out from reference TRBV7-3 and TRBJ2-1, the complete variable domain reads GAGVSQTPSNKVTEKGKYVELRCDPISGHTALYWYRQSLGQGPEFLIYFQGTGAADDSGLPNDRFFAVRPEGSVSTLKIQRTERGDSAVYLCASQQGLGEEQFFGPGTRLTVL.

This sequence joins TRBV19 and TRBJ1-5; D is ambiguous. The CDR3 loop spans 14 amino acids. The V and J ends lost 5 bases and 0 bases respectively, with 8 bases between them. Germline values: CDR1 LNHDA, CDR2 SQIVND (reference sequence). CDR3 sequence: CASSLTHSNQPQHF. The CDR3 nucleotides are TGTGCCAGTAGTTTGACTCATAGCAATCAGCCCCAGCATTTT.

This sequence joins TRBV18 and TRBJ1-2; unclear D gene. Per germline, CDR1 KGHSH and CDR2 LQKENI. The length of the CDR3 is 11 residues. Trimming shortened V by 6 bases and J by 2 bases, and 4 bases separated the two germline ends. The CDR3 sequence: CASSLNYGYTF. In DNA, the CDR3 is TGTGCCAGCTCCCTAAACTATGGCTACACCTTC.

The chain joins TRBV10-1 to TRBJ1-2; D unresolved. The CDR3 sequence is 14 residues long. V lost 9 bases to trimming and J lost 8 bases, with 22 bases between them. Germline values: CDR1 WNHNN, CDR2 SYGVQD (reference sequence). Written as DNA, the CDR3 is TGCGCCAGGATCGGGAGACCAAAGCCGGAAGGCTACACCTTC. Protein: CARIGRPKPEGYTF.

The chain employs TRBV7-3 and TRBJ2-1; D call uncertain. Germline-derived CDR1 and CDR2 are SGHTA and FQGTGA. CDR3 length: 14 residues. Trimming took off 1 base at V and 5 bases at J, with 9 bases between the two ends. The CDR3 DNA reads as TGTGCCAGCAGCTTAAACTCAGGCAACAATGAGCAGTTCTTC. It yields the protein CASSLNSGNNEQFF.

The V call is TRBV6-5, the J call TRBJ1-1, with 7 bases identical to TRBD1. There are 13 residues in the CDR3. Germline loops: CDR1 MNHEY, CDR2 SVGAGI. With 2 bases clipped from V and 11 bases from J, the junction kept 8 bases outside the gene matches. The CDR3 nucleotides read TGTGCCAGCAGTTACGATCAGGGGGGGGAGGCTTTCTTT. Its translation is CASSYDQGGEAFF.

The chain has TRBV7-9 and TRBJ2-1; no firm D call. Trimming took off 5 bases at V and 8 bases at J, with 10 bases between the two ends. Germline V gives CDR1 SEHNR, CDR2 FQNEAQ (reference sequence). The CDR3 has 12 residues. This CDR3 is CASSGRPYEQFF. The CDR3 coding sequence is TGTGCCAGCAGCGGGCGACCCTATGAGCAGTTCTTC. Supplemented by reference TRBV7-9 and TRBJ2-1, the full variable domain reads DTGVSQNPRHKITKRGQNVTFRCDPISEHNRLYWYRQTLGQGPEFLTYFQNEAQLEKSRLLSDRFSAERPKGSFSTLEIQRTEQGDSAMYLCASSGRPYEQFFGPGTRLTVL.

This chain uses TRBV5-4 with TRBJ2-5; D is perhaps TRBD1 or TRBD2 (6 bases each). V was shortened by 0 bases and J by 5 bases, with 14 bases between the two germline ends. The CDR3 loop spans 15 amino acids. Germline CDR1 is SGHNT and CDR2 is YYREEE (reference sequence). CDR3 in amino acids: CASSLGYQGGETQYF. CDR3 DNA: TGTGCCAGCAGCTTGGGATATCAAGGGGGGGAGACCCAGTACTTC. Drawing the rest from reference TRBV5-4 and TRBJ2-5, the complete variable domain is ETGVTQSPTHLIKTRGQQVTLRCSSQSGHNTVSWYQQALGQGPQFIFQYYREEENGRGNFPPRFSGLQFPNYSSELNVNALELDDSALYLCASSLGYQGGETQYFGPGTRLLVL.

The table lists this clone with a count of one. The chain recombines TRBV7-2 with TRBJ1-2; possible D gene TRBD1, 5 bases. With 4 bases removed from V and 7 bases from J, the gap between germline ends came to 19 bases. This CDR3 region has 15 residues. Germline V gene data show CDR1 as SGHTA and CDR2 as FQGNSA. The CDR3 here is CASSSGLGRRAGYTF. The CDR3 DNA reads TGTGCCAGCAGCTCGGGGCTCGGGAGGAGAGCTGGCTACACCTTC.

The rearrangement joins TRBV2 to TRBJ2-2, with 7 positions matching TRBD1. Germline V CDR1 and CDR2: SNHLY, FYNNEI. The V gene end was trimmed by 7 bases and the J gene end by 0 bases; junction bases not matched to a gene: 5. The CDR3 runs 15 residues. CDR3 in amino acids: CASTPQGTNTGELFF. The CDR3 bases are TGTGCCAGCACCCCACAGGGGACGAACACCGGGGAGCTGTTTTTT.

The CDR3 loop reads CASSQSVARAHEQYF. The CDR3 bases are TGCGCCAGCAGCCAATCGGTGGCCAGGGCCCACGAGCAGTACTTC. This sequence joins TRBV4-1 and TRBJ2-7; maybe TRBD1 (5 bases). CDR1 and CDR2 from the germline V gene are MGHRA and YSYEKL. Trimming removed 2 bases at V and 5 bases at J, with 16 bases between. This CDR3 has 15 residues.

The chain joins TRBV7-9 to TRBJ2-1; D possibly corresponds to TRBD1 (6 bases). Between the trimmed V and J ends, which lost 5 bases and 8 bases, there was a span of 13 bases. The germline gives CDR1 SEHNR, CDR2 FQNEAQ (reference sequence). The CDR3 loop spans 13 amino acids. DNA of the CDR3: TGTGCCAGCAGCCACCGGGACACCGATGAGCAGTTCTTC. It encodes CASSHRDTDEQFF.

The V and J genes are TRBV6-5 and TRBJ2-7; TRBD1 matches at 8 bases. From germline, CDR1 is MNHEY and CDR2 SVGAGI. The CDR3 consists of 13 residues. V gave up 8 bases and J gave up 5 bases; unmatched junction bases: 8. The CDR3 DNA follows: TGTGCCAGCGCCCGAGACAGGGGAGACGAGCAGTACTTC. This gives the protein CASARDRGDEQYF.

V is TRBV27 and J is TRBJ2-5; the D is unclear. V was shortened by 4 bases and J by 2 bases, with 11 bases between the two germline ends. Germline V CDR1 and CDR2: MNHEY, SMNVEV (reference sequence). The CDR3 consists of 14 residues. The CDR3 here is CASSSPGPQETQYF. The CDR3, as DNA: TGTGCCAGCAGTTCCCCCGGACCGCAAGAGACCCAGTACTTC.

CDR3 loop: CASSPSGTGDPEAFF. The CDR3 DNA follows: TGTGCCAGCTCCCCGTCGGGGACAGGAGATCCTGAAGCTTTCTTT. The V and J genes are TRBV28 and TRBJ1-1, with 8 bases fitting TRBD1. Trimming cost V 8 bases and J 6 bases; bases outside gene matches: 14. CDR1 and CDR2 from the germline V gene are MDHEN and SYDVKM. CDR3 length: 15 residues.

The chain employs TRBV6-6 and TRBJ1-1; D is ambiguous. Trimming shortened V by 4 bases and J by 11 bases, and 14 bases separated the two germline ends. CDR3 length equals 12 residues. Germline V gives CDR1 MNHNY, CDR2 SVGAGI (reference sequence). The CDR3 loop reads CASSFPLERAFF. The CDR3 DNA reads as TGTGCCAGCAGTTTTCCGTTGGAGCGGGCTTTCTTT.